This T cell receptor (beta chain) was obtained from a study of blood T cell repertoires in COVID-19. Background on the study: Samples taken during acute and convalescent COVID-19 were collected in the United States, Italy and Spain.

As handled by the study authors: Estimation of nucleated cell counts relied on the amplification of reference gene primers. TCRdb's copy holds only in-frame clones and misses some; the assay was immunoSEQ multiplex PCR. The DNA gave D and trimming, while V, J and clone size come from that table. The sample has approximately 150,000 clones, roughly 88% seen once. There are 17 residues in the CDR3. The V gene's germline CDR1 is SGHRS and CDR2 YFSETQ. Trimming removed 5 bases from V and 0 bases from J, with 19 bases in between. Input material: peripheral blood. This receptor was identified in a woman between 50 and 59 years old in a cohort sampled during active or convalescent COVID-19. The genes are TRBV5-1 and TRBJ2-3; TRBD2 might be the D (7 bases). The CDR3 sequence is CASRVSGTTTSTDTQYF. The DNA of the CDR3 is TGCGCCAGCAGGGTAAGCGGGACAACTACGAGCACAGATACGCAGTATTTT.